This record looks at one TCR beta chain sequence and its context. This clonotype was found a few times. No antigen is known for it. Qualities for individual bases were not recorded, and no much larger clone is one base off. The sample belongs to a study of CD8 T cells in Susac syndrome (dated by TCRdb to the late 2010s). Notes on the research overall: The study used repertoire sequencing to test whether antigen drove CD8+ T cell activation and differentiation in Susac syndrome.

Summary of the overall study and its limitations: The study acknowledged that relatively few individuals were included in the TCR sequencing and HLA analysis.

Peripheral blood CD8+ and CD4+ T cells from healthy donors, Susac syndrome patients and multiple sclerosis patients were profiled using high-throughput TCR beta sequencing. Healthy donors were included as age- and sex-matched controls. Bulk CD8+ and CD4+ T cells were purified magnetically by negative isolation, whereas CD8+ TEMRA cells were enriched by FACS. Blood was drawn into EDTA tubes, processed within 24 hours, and PBMCs were isolated by density gradient centrifugation. PBMCs intended for TCR sequencing were frozen in liquid nitrogen and were later thawed in a 37 degrees C water bath. Purity of sorted or isolated CD4+, CD8+ and CD8+ TEMRA cells was at least 90%. RNA was extracted with the RNeasy kit and roughly 0.45 to 1 ug was reverse transcribed using random hexamers. TCR beta CDR3 regions were amplified with the immunoSEQ multiplex PCR assay covering 54 Vbeta and 13 Jbeta segments. Bias from PCR amplification was corrected by using a synthetic template baseline for primer optimization and for computational correction. As for the authors' bioinformatics: Reads were assigned to V, D and J genes according to IMGT and analyzed in immunoSEQ Analyzer, with only productive sequences retained. Clonality was computed as one minus Shannon entropy normalized by log2 of the number of productive unique sequences. For each patient and control, public and private clones were evaluated within the 100 most prevalent clones. A clone was defined as Susac-specific if it was absent from the healthy and MS cohorts, from roughly 980 published viral clones and from other ImmuneACCESS disease sequences. TCRdb redid the processing of the public reads, applying fastp at Q25 and MiXCR, and retained in-frame beta chains. Entries are consolidated by CDR3 protein sequence, retaining the most common genes and DNA. These V and J calls originate from TCRdb's pipeline instead of the authors' own analysis. This sample has about 190,000 distinct CDR3 sequences in its table, and roughly 92% of those were observed once. The ten largest clones add up to 0.1% of the sample.

The source material was CD4+ T cells from PBMCs. The sequence came from a human donor in good health.

The CDR3 region: CASSVEETQYF. DNA sequence: TGTGCCAGCAGTGTCGAGGAGACCCAGTACTTC. The chain links TRBV9 with TRBJ2-5; the D segment cannot be called with confidence. Between the V and J ends, shortened by 5 bases and 5 bases respectively, the junction contains 7 bases. CDR1 and CDR2 are read off the germline V gene as SGDLS and YYNGEE. Reading from cysteine to phenylalanine, the CDR3 counts 11 amino acids. Just CDR3 DNA is preserved here, 33 bases in frame from base 1.